The 20 T cell receptor beta chains reported below all come from one sample, sequenced in a study of OX40 agonist ivuxolimab in advanced cancers. Using immunoSEQ multiplex PCR, the repertoire was profiled, and TCRdb retains in-frame clones only, with some absent. The table includes fewer than 85,000 clones, around 85% detected once. Sequences were derived from CD4+ or CD8+ T cells sorted from blood, sampled in a trial of the OX40 agonist ivuxolimab. Receptors were obtained from an adult with an advanced solid tumor such as melanoma, head and neck, liver or kidney cancer.

The rearrangement joins TRBV6-1 to TRBJ2-5; tentatively, D is TRBD2 (7 bases). The germline V gene encodes CDR1 MNHNS and CDR2 SASEGT. The CDR3 runs 14 residues. V was trimmed by 6 bases and J by 5 bases, leaving 16 bases between them. The CDR3 DNA reads TGTGCCAGCAGGAGGGAGGGGGGGATGGAGACCCAGTACTTC. Encoded protein: CASRREGGMETQYF.

This chain links TRBV4-2 with TRBJ2-1, with TRBD2 identical over 13 bases. V dropped 0 bases and J dropped 11; count of bases not matched to a gene: 7. Germline V gene lookup returns CDR1 LGHNA and CDR2 YNFKEQ. The CDR3 covers 16 residues. CDR3 sequence reads: CASSQDRTSGGYKQFF. DNA of the CDR3: TGTGCCAGCAGCCAAGATCGGACTAGCGGGGGATACAAGCAGTTCTTC.

The rearrangement uses TRBV18 and TRBJ2-7; 9 bases line up with TRBD1. The germline V gene encodes CDR1 KGHSH and CDR2 LQKENI. J was trimmed by 5 bases and V by 2 bases; bases with no gene match: 10. This CDR3 has 16 amino acids. CDR3 in amino acids: CASSPIRGQGGNEQYF. In DNA form, the CDR3 reads TGTGCCAGCTCACCAATAAGGGGACAGGGAGGTAACGAGCAGTACTTC.

This clone was counted once. The chain employs TRBV7-2 and TRBJ2-2; no clear D. The length of the CDR3 is 16 residues. Between the trimmed V and J ends, which lost 2 bases and 2 bases, there was a span of 12 bases. Germline CDR1 and CDR2: SGHTA and FQGNSA. CDR3 DNA: TGTGCCAGCAGCTTAAGGCGGTCGGACAACACCGGGGAGCTGTTTTTT. This translates into CASSLRRSDNTGELFF.

This chain connects TRBV28 to TRBJ1-2; TRBD1 is a possible D gene (6 bases). This CDR3 comprises 16 residues. V was trimmed by 6 bases and J by 2 bases, leaving 19 bases between them. Germline V lookup: CDR1 MDHEN, CDR2 SYDVKM. The DNA of the CDR3 is TGTGCCAGCAGCTCCCCCCGGGGGGCAAGAAACTATGGCTACACCTTC. Translation gives CASSSPRGARNYGYTF.

This sequence joins TRBV7-9 and TRBJ2-5; the match to TRBD2 covers 12 bases. Germline CDR1 SEHNR, CDR2 FQNEAQ (reference sequence). The CDR3 contains 17 residues. Trimming removed 3 bases from V and 0 bases from J; junction bases left unmatched: 5. The CDR3 coding sequence is TGTGCCAGCAGCTTCGGACTAGCGGGGACCAACCAAGAGACCCAGTACTTC. Translated, it gives CASSFGLAGTNQETQYF.

This chain links TRBV5-6 with TRBJ2-7; perhaps TRBD2 as D (5 bases). The CDR3 consists of 13 residues. The germline CDR1 and CDR2 sequences are SGHDT and YYEEEE. Trimming took off 1 base at V and 6 bases at J, with 11 bases between the two ends. DNA for the CDR3: TGTGCCAGCAGCTTGTTGGGGAGTCGCGAGCAGTACTTC. Its protein product is CASSLLGSREQYF.

This chain connects TRBV19 to TRBJ1-5; 12 nucleotides line up with TRBD1. Germline CDR1 is LNHDA and CDR2 is SQIVND (reference sequence). This CDR3 has 14 residues. Trimming cost V 9 bases and J 3 bases; bases outside gene matches: 3. The CDR3 spells CASWDRGPNQPQHF. The CDR3 nucleotides read TGTGCCAGCTGGGACAGGGGGCCCAATCAGCCCCAGCATTTT.

The genes are TRBV6-5 and TRBJ1-2, with TRBD1 as a possible D gene (6 bases). This CDR3 has 15 residues. V was cut by 6 bases and J by 5 bases, with 19 bases left in between. Looked up from germline, CDR1 is MNHEY and CDR2 is SVGAGI. The CDR3 sequence is CASRSTGSGGYGYTF. In nucleotides, the CDR3 is TGTGCCAGCAGGTCCACAGGGAGTGGAGGGTATGGCTACACCTTC.

The V and J genes are TRBV27 and TRBJ2-7; weak D call: TRBD2 (5 bases). Germline loops: CDR1 MNHEY, CDR2 SMNVEV (reference sequence). The germline V and J ends were trimmed by 2 bases and 2 bases, with 7 bases remaining between them. CDR3 length: 13 amino acids. In DNA form, the CDR3 reads TGTGCCAGCAGTTTACGGGAAACCTACGAGCAGTACTTC. Translating it yields CASSLRETYEQYF.

The V and J genes are TRBV15 and TRBJ1-5, with 9 bases that match TRBD1. This CDR3 has 16 amino acids. Germline V gene sequence: CDR1 LNHNV, CDR2 YYDKDF (reference sequence). V was clipped by 6 bases and J by 1 base; unmatched bases: 7. CDR3 bases: TGTGCCACCAGACCGGGACAGGGACCAAGCAATCAGCCCCAGCATTTT. Translating it yields CATRPGQGPSNQPQHF.

The chain employs TRBV18 and TRBJ1-3; maybe TRBD1 (5 bases). CDR1 KGHSH and CDR2 LQKENI come from the germline V gene. The CDR3 covers 14 residues. V was pared by 6 bases and J by 0 bases, with 9 bases between. CDR3 protein: CASSEGASGNTIYF. The CDR3 nucleotides are TGTGCCAGCTCGGAAGGGGCCTCTGGAAACACCATATATTTT.

The chain has TRBV7-2 and TRBJ2-2; TRBD2 is a possible D gene (7 bases). V lost 5 bases to trimming and J lost 3 bases, with 13 bases between them. The CDR3 is 15 residues long. Germline V gene data show CDR1 as SGHTA and CDR2 as FQGNSA. CDR3 bases: TGTGCCAGCAGCCGGGGGGCCCGGGACACCGGGGAGCTGTTTTTT. Translated: CASSRGARDTGELFF.

The V gene is TRBV18, the J gene TRBJ1-1; TRBD1 is a possible D gene (6 bases). V lost 6 bases, J lost 1 base, and 12 bases lay in between. Germline V CDR1 and CDR2: KGHSH, LQKENI. This CDR3 spans 14 amino acids. This chain's CDR3 is CASSPQGQNTEAFF. The CDR3 DNA reads as TGTGCCAGCTCGCCCCAGGGACAGAACACTGAAGCTTTCTTT.

Only one count was recorded for this clone. V gene TRBV29-1 combines with J gene TRBJ2-1; no clear D gene. Trimming took 2 bases from V and 5 from J, leaving 10 bases between them. CDR3 length equals 13 residues. Germline CDR1 is SQVTM and CDR2 is ANQGSEA. The CDR3 loop reads CSVERLINNEQFF. CDR3 coding DNA: TGCAGCGTTGAACGCCTAATTAACAATGAGCAGTTCTTC.

The chain is built from TRBV29-1 and TRBJ2-7; 8 nucleotides agree with TRBD1. The CDR3 spans 14 residues. V lost 4 bases, J lost 2 bases, and 7 bases stayed unmatched. Germline V lookup: CDR1 SQVTM, CDR2 ANQGSEA. The CDR3 DNA reads as TGCAGCGTTGCGACGACAGGGGAAGCCTACGAGCAGTACTTC. Translation: CSVATTGEAYEQYF.

CDR3 region: CASSRGNTEAFF. The CDR3 coding sequence is TGTGCCAGCAGCAGGGGGAACACTGAAGCTTTCTTT. This chain connects TRBV6-6 to TRBJ1-1; D may be TRBD1 (6 bases). The germline CDR1 and CDR2 sequences are MNHNY and SVGAGI (reference sequence). There are 12 residues in the CDR3. V was trimmed by 6 bases and J by 1 base, leaving 6 bases between them.

The DNA for the CDR3 is TGTGCCAGCAGCCCCCGGAGGGGCACTAACACCGGGGAGCTGTTTTTT. It translates to CASSPRRGTNTGELFF. This chain uses TRBV7-3 with TRBJ2-2, with D perhaps TRBD2 (6 bases). Germline V gives CDR1 SGHTA, CDR2 FQGTGA. There are 16 residues in the CDR3. The V gene lost 5 bases and the J gene lost 2 bases, with 15 bases spanning the gap. Filled out from reference TRBV7-3 and TRBJ2-2, the complete variable domain reads GAGVSQTPSNKVTEKGKYVELRCDPISGHTALYWYRQSLGQGPEFLIYFQGTGAADDSGLPNDRFFAVRPEGSVSTLKIQRTERGDSAVYLCASSPRRGTNTGELFFGEGSRLTVL.

The chain is built from TRBV7-9 and TRBJ1-3, with D unclear. CDR1 is SEHNR and CDR2 is FQNEAQ in the germline V gene (reference sequence). The CDR3 is made up of 16 amino acids. With 5 bases removed from V and 3 bases from J, the gap between germline ends came to 17 bases. Here the CDR3 DNA reads TGTGCCAGCAGCACCCAGACTGCGGGAATTGGAAACACCATATATTTT. Its translation is CASSTQTAGIGNTIYF.

This rearrangement joins TRBV19 to TRBJ2-3; unclear D gene. The germline V and J ends were trimmed by 6 bases and 4 bases, with 11 bases remaining between them. Germline V gene sequence: CDR1 LNHDA, CDR2 SQIVND (reference sequence). The CDR3 contains 13 residues. The CDR3, as DNA: TGTGCCAGTAGCCTGGCTGGGCCAGATACGCAGTATTTT. Its protein product is CASSLAGPDTQYF.